This T cell receptor (beta chain) was sequenced for a study of blood T cell repertoires in COVID-19. About the research overall: PBMCs, B-cell-depleted T cells, or T cells were the source of the cDNA or gDNA that made up the material.

The repertoire was sequenced with immunoSEQ multiplex PCR; TCRdb's copy has only in-frame clones and lacks some. There are 120,000 to 150,000 clones in the sample; roughly 80% occur only once, and roughly 4.8% lies in the top ten. The V segment lost 5 bases and the J segment 4 bases; nucleotides outside the gene matches: 9. Germline-derived CDR1 and CDR2 are MNHEY and SVGAGI. CDR3 length equals 15 residues. Input material: peripheral blood. The TCR comes from a human donor in a cohort sampled during active COVID-19. The chain employs TRBV6-5 and TRBJ1-1, with TRBD1 identical over 8 bases. The CDR3 sequence is CASSPRQGAPTEAFF. As DNA, the CDR3 is TGTGCCAGCAGTCCCAGGCAGGGGGCCCCCACTGAAGCTTTCTTT.